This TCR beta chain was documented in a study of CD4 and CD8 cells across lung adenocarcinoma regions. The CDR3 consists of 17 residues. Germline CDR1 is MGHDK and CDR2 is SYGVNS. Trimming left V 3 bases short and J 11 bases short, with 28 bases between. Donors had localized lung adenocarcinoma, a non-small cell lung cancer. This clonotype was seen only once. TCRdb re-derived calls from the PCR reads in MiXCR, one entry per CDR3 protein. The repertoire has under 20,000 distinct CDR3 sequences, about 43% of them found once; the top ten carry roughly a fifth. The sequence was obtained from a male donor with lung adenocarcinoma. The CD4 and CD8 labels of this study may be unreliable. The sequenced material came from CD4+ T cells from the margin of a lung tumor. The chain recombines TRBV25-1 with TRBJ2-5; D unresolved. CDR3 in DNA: TGTGCCAGCAGTGACCCGACACGCTACAACTCCTACAATGAGCAGTACTTC. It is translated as CASSDPTRYNSYNEQYF.